This T cell receptor beta chain was recovered during a study of CD8 T cells in Susac syndrome. Random-hexamer reverse transcription was applied to roughly 0.5 to 1 ug RNA. Amplification of TCR beta CDR3 used immunoSEQ multiplex PCR across 54 Vbeta and 13 Jbeta. From the immunoSEQ multiplex PCR reads, TCRdb called clonotypes with MiXCR, one entry per CDR3 protein. The repertoire consists of more than 150,000 distinct CDR3 sequences, with roughly 94% occurring once and the leading ten covering more than 0.2%. Notes on the study in general: It was acknowledged in the study that its TCR sequencing and HLA analysis involved a relatively small number of individuals.

This clonotype is a singleton in its sample. Antigen unknown. While CD8+ and CD4+ T cells were isolated negatively, TEMRA cells were enriched by FACS. V lost 1 base, J lost 7 bases, and 11 bases lay in between. The germline gives CDR1 MGHRA, CDR2 YSYEKL. This CDR3 comprises 14 residues. This clonotype was obtained from a human donor with multiple sclerosis. This chain uses TRBV4-1 with TRBJ2-4; D perhaps matches TRBD1 (5 bases). The sequenced sample consisted of CD8+ T cells from PBMCs. The CDR3 DNA follows: TGCGCCAGCAGCCAAGTAGGGGCGCGGAACATTCAGTACTTC. Amino acid sequence: CASSQVGARNIQYF.